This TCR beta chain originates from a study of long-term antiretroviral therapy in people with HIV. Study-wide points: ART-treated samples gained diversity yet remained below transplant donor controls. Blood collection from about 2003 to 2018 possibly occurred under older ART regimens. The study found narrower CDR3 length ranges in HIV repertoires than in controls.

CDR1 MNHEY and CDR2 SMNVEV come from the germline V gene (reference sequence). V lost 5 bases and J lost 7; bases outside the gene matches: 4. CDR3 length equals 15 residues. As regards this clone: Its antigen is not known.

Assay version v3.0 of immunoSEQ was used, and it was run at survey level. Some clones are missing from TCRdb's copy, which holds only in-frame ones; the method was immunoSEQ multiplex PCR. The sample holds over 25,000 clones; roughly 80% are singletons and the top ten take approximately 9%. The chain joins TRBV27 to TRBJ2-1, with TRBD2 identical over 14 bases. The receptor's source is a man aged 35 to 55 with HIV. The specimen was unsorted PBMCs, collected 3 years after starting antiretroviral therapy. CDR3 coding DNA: TGTGCCAGCAGTGCGGGACTAGCGGGGGAAAATGAGCAGTTCTTC. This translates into CASSAGLAGENEQFF.